Reported below is one T cell receptor (beta chain). The sample belongs to a study of T cell changes during pregnancy in multiple sclerosis. TCRdb's table, derived via immunoSEQ multiplex PCR, lists solely in-frame clones and lacks some. Of around 100,000 clones listed, over 75% are singletons. This CDR3 contains 19 residues. Germline V gene lookup returns CDR1 SGDLS and CDR2 YYNGEE. V lost 3 bases to trimming and J lost 0 bases; unmatched junction nucleotides: 7. The chain has TRBV9 and TRBJ2-3; 16 nucleotides agree with TRBD2. The source was peripheral blood, collected in the second trimester of pregnancy. This TCR was sampled from a female donor in good health, enrolled as a control in a pregnancy study. CDR3 sequence: CASSAPGTSGGASTDTQYF. The CDR3 coding sequence is TGTGCCAGCAGCGCCCCCGGGACTAGCGGGGGGGCTAGCACAGATACGCAGTATTTT. The entire variable domain, with the rest obtained from reference TRBV9 and TRBJ2-3, is as follows: DSGVTQTPKHLITATGQRVTLRCSPRSGDLSVYWYQQSLDQGLQFLIQYYNGEERAKGNILERFSAQQFPDLHSELNLSSLELGDSALYFCASSAPGTSGGASTDTQYFGPGTRLTVL.